The rows below give T cell receptor beta chains drawn from one sample of a study of cytomegalovirus exposure and HLA in healthy donors. Clones were sequenced by immunoSEQ multiplex PCR, and TCRdb holds only the in-frame ones, with some missing. In all, the sample yields 70,000 or so clones. Sequences were obtained from PBMCs. Receptors originate from a man aged 35-49 years in good health and CMV-seronegative. CDR3s include the opening cysteine and the closing phenylalanine or tryptophan.

v_call cdr3_aa
TRBV28 CASSSSGTGYYEQYF
TRBV7-9 CASSFSSSGANVLTF
TRBV19 CASSIGQSNYGYTF
TRBV10-3 CAIAGVGSNQPQHF
TRBV10-2 CASIRDNIGNQPQHF
TRBV5-1 CASSLQGLDTQYF
TRBV7-8 CASSWTGGHEQFF
TRBV2 CASSEHRETQYF
TRBV7-2 CASSLQRSQETQYF
TRBV29-1 CSVGGGGAGTGELFF
TRBV6-1 CASSEAFVSSGELFF
TRBV29-1 CSVGTGVEQPQHF
TRBV19 CASSTFSGRDSTYEQYF